What follows are 10 T cell receptor beta chains derived from one specimen sequenced in a study of shared clonotypes between healthy human individuals. Assay used: immunoSEQ multiplex PCR; TCRdb lists only in-frame clones, some missing. The sample includes some 2,500,000 clones, around 93% of them seen just once. The specimen sequenced was naive CD4+ T cells from PBMCs. Subset: CD45RA+ positively selected. All receptors derive from a man younger than 35 in good health. Some clones in this sample may be carry-over from other donors' samples.

The chain combines TRBV5-1 with TRBJ1-1; the D is unclear. Germline lookup yields CDR1 SGHRS and CDR2 YFSETQ. V was cut by 5 bases and J by 3 bases, with 11 bases left in between. This CDR3 is 13 amino acids long. The CDR3 coding sequence is TGCGCCAGCAGAGTCAGAATCTACACTGAAGCTTTCTTT. It specifies CASRVRIYTEAFF.

This clone was recorded once. The sample has other DNA sequences that encode this CDR3 too. This chain connects TRBV9 to TRBJ2-1; D is undetermined. There are 12 residues in the CDR3. The V end lost 0 bases, the J end lost 10 bases, and 8 bases lay between the germline ends. Germline CDR1 and CDR2: SGDLS and YYNGEE. CDR3 DNA: TGTGCCAGCAGCGTAGGGGTCGGGGAGCAGTTCTTC. This encodes CASSVGVGEQFF.

The CDR3: CASSIGRAAYGYTF. CDR3 bases: TGTGCCAGTAGTATTGGCAGAGCCGCCTATGGCTACACCTTC. V gene TRBV19 combines with J gene TRBJ1-2; D is uncertain. The germline V and J ends were trimmed by 3 bases and 4 bases, with 12 bases remaining between them. Germline lookup yields CDR1 LNHDA and CDR2 SQIVND (reference sequence). This CDR3 is built from 14 residues.

The chain combines TRBV28 with TRBJ1-3, with a weak D call TRBD1 (5 bases). Germline V lookup: CDR1 MDHEN, CDR2 SYDVKM. V gave up 6 bases and J gave up 0 bases, with 15 bases separating them. The CDR3 contains 16 residues. In DNA, the CDR3 is TGTGCCAGCAGCTCTGACAGACAGAGCTCTGGAAACACCATATATTTT. As protein: CASSSDRQSSGNTIYF.

The chain couples TRBV7-2 to TRBJ2-7; 7 bases match TRBD1. This CDR3 spans 17 amino acids. CDR1 SGHTA and CDR2 FQGNSA come from the germline V gene. V was clipped by 3 bases and J by 2 bases; unmatched bases: 13. CDR3 sequence reads: CASSFSPGQVSTYEQYF. For the CDR3, the DNA is TGTGCCAGCAGCTTTTCTCCCGGACAGGTGTCAACCTACGAGCAGTACTTC.

This clone was counted only a few times. This chain connects TRBV29-1 to TRBJ1-1, with no clear D. The CDR3 is made up of 13 amino acids. V lost 3 bases to trimming and J lost 2 bases, with 10 bases between them. From germline, CDR1 is SQVTM and CDR2 ANQGSEA. CDR3: CSVDSVQNTEAFF. The CDR3 region has the DNA TGCAGCGTTGATTCAGTACAAAACACTGAAGCTTTCTTT.

V gene TRBV29-1 combines with J gene TRBJ2-1; the match to TRBD2 covers 8 bases. The CDR3 totals 14 residues. V was pared by 6 bases and J by 7 bases, with 11 bases of the junction left unmatched. The germline gives CDR1 SQVTM, CDR2 ANQGSEA. The CDR3 DNA reads as TGCAGCGTCAAATCCGGGACTAGATCAAATGAGCAGTTCTTC. This gives the protein CSVKSGTRSNEQFF.

Points on this clone: In the same sample, other DNA sequences code for this CDR3. This sequence joins TRBV5-1 and TRBJ2-7, with no clear D. V gave up 4 bases and J gave up 2 bases, with 19 bases separating them. Germline CDR1 SGHRS, CDR2 YFSETQ. CDR3 size: 16 residues. As DNA, the CDR3 is TGCGCCAGCAGCCCGGAATTGATTAGCTACACCTACGAGCAGTACTTC. Its translation is CASSPELISYTYEQYF.

This clone was seen only a few times. This chain links TRBV7-3 with TRBJ1-1; perhaps TRBD1 as D (5 bases). This CDR3 comprises 13 residues. The V gene lost 0 bases and the J gene lost 8 bases, with 10 bases spanning the gap. Germline values: CDR1 SGHTA, CDR2 FQGTGA. The CDR3 nucleotides read TGTGCCAGCAGCTTAACGAGAGGGGACGAAGCTTTCTTT. It is translated as CASSLTRGDEAFF.

The V gene is TRBV5-6, the J gene TRBJ2-3, with unresolved D. The CDR3 runs to 12 residues. Looked up from germline, CDR1 is SGHDT and CDR2 is YYEEEE. V was pared by 4 bases and J by 6 bases, with 9 bases between. CDR3 in amino acids: CASSPLGDTQYF. CDR3 in DNA: TGTGCCAGCAGCCCTTTGGGGGATACGCAGTATTTT.